Each of the 16 T cell receptor beta chains below was sequenced from the same sample in a study of tumor-infiltrating lymphocytes in primary liver carcinoma. Germline DNA was also extracted, and blood RNA derived from unsorted whole blood. The investigators made TCR beta cDNA from around 540 ng total RNA, using a constant-region primer. Researchers made the TCR beta libraries by running three nested multiplex PCR rounds with slightly modified ARM-PCR. Use of TRBV1-TRBV30 forward primers with a C-beta reverse primer characterized the first two PCR rounds, which lasted about 10 cycles each. One entry per CDR3 protein, called by TCRdb with MiXCR from the multiplex PCR reads. This sample has hundreds of thousands of distinct CDR3 sequences, with around three fifths found just once. The specimen was peripheral blood. The receptor source for this set is a woman aged 25 to 39 with primary liver carcinoma and hepatitis B virus infection.

This rearrangement joins TRBV7-9 to TRBJ2-7; D call uncertain. Trimming pared 7 bases from V and 0 bases from J, leaving 13 bases between. The CDR3 is made up of 14 amino acids. Germline CDR1 is SEHNR and CDR2 is FQNEAQ (reference sequence). The CDR3 loop reads CASTSLESSYEQYF. DNA for the CDR3: TGTGCCAGCACCTCTTTAGAGAGCTCCTACGAGCAGTACTTC.

A note on this clonotype: A single base separates this from a much larger clone, so it may be a read error. This chain uses TRBV29-1 with TRBJ2-7, with 9 bases identical to TRBD1. Germline V gene data show CDR1 as SQVTM and CDR2 as ANQGSEA. The CDR3 has 13 amino acids. The chain's CDR3 is CSIEDTGQGWQYF. CDR3 nucleotides: TGCAGCATTGAAGATACGGGACAGGGTTGGCAGTACTTC.

A single count supports this clonotype. A much larger clone lies one base from this, so it may be a read error. The chain combines TRBV29-1 with TRBJ2-3, with TRBD2 identical over 11 bases. Germline assignment: CDR1 SQVTM and CDR2 ANQGSEA. CDR3 length equals 10 residues. The CDR3 is CSGRDDTQYF. The CDR3 bases are TGTAGCGGGAGGGATGATACGCAGTATTTT.

In its sample, this clonotype was seen many times. The rearrangement uses TRBV11-2 and TRBJ1-1; no clear D. V lost 3 bases, J lost 0 bases, and 11 bases lay in between. This CDR3 has 15 residues. Germline V lookup: CDR1 SGHAT, CDR2 FQNNGV. The CDR3 nucleotides read TGTGCCAGCAGCTTTAGTGGGAGATTGAACACTGAAGCTTTCTTT. It translates to CASSFSGRLNTEAFF.

This chain uses TRBV5-6 with TRBJ1-1; D is possibly TRBD1 (5 bases). The CDR3 is 15 amino acids. In germline, CDR1 is SGHDT, CDR2 YYEEEE. Trimming stripped 3 bases from V and 1 base from J, with 13 bases between. The CDR3 nucleotides read TGTGCCAGCAGCTCCGGACCGGGACCGAACACTGAAGCTTTCTTT. This codes for CASSSGPGPNTEAFF.

Comments on this clonotype: One end of the junction does not line up with germline, which may come from a read error. The chain recombines TRBV12-3 or TRBV12-4 with TRBJ2-5; 7 nucleotides line up with TRBD1. This CDR3 has 13 amino acids. The CDR3 DNA reads as TGTGCCAGCAGGATGGGACAGCAAGAGACCCGGTACTTC. Translation gives CASRMGQQETRYF.

V usage is TRBV7-2 and J usage is TRBJ1-6; 8 bases match TRBD1. V gave up 6 bases and J gave up 9 bases; unmatched junction bases: 10. CDR3 length equals 15 residues. Germline CDR1 is SGHTA and CDR2 is FQGNSA. This chain's CDR3 is CASSSQGAGRSPLHF. DNA of the CDR3: TGTGCCAGCAGTTCCCAGGGGGCAGGTCGTTCACCCCTCCACTTT.

Only one count was recorded for this clonotype. Given the absence of the conserved phenylalanine or tryptophan at the CDR3 end, a read error is likely. This chain links TRBV11-2 with TRBJ2-7; possibly TRBD2 for D (6 bases). Trimming pared 5 bases from V and 5 bases from J, leaving 16 bases between. The CDR3 totals 14 residues. Germline CDR1 is SGHAT and CDR2 is FQNNGV. CDR3 in amino acids: CASSPAQRVNEQYL. CDR3 bases: TGTGCCAGCAGCCCAGCTCAGCGGGTCAACGAGCAGTACCTC.

The genes are TRBV11-2 and TRBJ2-1; 7 nucleotides line up with TRBD2. After removal of 9 bases from V and 9 bases from J, the junction contained 20 bases not matched to a gene. CDR3 length: 16 amino acids. CDR1 is SGHAT and CDR2 is FQNNGV in the germline V gene. CDR3 in amino acids: CASTHTQGLSGVEQFF. CDR3 nucleotides: TGTGCCAGTACCCACACTCAGGGACTATCGGGAGTTGAGCAGTTCTTC.

Concerning this clonotype: A much larger clone is a single base away; this may be a read error. The rearrangement uses TRBV14 and TRBJ2-1; D is ambiguous. V was clipped by 6 bases and J by 5 bases, with 20 bases between them. The germline V gene encodes CDR1 SGHDN and CDR2 FVKESK. The CDR3 length is 16 residues. In DNA, the CDR3 is TGTGCCAGCAGTGCCGTAGTGGGATGGGTAAACAATGAGCAGTTCTTC. Translation gives CASSAVVGWVNNEQFF.

A few counts support this clonotype. V usage is TRBV6-1 and J usage is TRBJ2-2; TRBD2 agrees at 8 bases. Per the germline V gene, CDR1 is MNHNS and CDR2 is SASEGT. The CDR3 consists of 14 residues. Trimming removed 8 bases from V and 3 bases from J; junction bases left unmatched: 5. The CDR3, as DNA: TGTGCCAGCGGAACTAGCGGAGACACCGGGGAGCTGTTTTTT. Encoded protein: CASGTSGDTGELFF.

Only a few counts were recorded for this clonotype. The DNA for the CDR3 is TGTGCCAGCAGCAGCCAGGGGGCGGTTAACTATGGCTACACCTTC. Translated, it gives CASSSQGAVNYGYTF. This chain connects TRBV5-4 to TRBJ1-2; 8 nucleotides agree with TRBD1. The CDR3 totals 15 residues. Trimming took 4 bases from V and 1 from J; bases not matched to a gene: 6. The germline CDR1 and CDR2 sequences are SGHNT and YYREEE (reference sequence).

On this clonotype: It may be a read error: a sequence one base away is much more abundant. J is TRBJ2-7 and V is TRBV6-2 or TRBV6-3, with 10 bases that match TRBD2. V gave up 10 bases and J gave up 8 bases; unmatched junction bases: 20. Germline lookup yields CDR1 MNHEY and CDR2 SVGEGT. This CDR3 contains 16 residues. CDR3 residues: CATLRVSGLAYHKQYF. The CDR3 coding sequence is TGTGCCACCCTGCGGGTATCGGGACTAGCGTACCACAAGCAGTACTTC.

Comment on this clonotype: The junction and the germline gene differ at one end; a read error may be behind it. This chain links TRBV28 with TRBJ1-4; D remains unclear. CDR3 length equals 15 residues. Per the germline V gene, CDR1 is MDHEN and CDR2 is SYDVKM. In DNA form, the CDR3 reads TGTGTCAGCAGTTTAAGCCGTTTACACAATGAAAAACTGTTTTTT. It specifies CVSSLSRLHNEKLFF.

The gene calls are TRBV13 and TRBJ2-3, with TRBD2 as a possible D gene (6 bases). With 3 bases removed from V and 4 bases from J, the gap between germline ends came to 11 bases. Germline loops: CDR1 PRHDT, CDR2 FYEKMQ (reference sequence). The CDR3 consists of 14 residues. CDR3 region: CASSLGREADTQYF. The CDR3 DNA follows: TGTGCCAGCAGCTTGGGCAGGGAGGCAGATACGCAGTATTTT.

This clonotype was counted at least ten times. This chain connects TRBV11-2 to TRBJ2-3; a weak D match, TRBD2 (5 bases). There are 16 residues in the CDR3. V dropped 4 bases and J dropped 2 bases, with 16 bases sitting between them. Looked up from germline, CDR1 is SGHAT and CDR2 is FQNNGV. This chain's CDR3 is CASSSRAFLDTDTQYF. For the CDR3, the DNA is TGTGCCAGCAGCTCGAGGGCTTTCCTCGACACAGATACGCAGTATTTT.